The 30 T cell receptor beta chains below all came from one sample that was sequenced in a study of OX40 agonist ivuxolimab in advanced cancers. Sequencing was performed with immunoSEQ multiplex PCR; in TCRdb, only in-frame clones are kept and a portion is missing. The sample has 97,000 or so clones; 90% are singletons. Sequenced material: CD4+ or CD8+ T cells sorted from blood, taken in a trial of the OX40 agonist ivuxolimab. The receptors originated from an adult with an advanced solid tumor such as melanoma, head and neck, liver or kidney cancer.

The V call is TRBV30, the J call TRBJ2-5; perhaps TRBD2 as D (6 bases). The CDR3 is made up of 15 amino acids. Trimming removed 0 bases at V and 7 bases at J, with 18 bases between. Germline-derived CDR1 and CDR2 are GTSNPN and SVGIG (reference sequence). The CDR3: CAWSVEGLLIGTQYF. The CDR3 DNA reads TGTGCCTGGAGTGTAGAGGGACTCCTAATTGGGACCCAGTACTTC.

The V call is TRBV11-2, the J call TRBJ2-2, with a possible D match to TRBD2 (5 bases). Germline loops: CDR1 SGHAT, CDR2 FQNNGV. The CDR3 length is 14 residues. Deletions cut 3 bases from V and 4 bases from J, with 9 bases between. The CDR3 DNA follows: TGTGCCAGCAGCTTGTCGGGGAGCACCGGGGAGCTGTTTTTT. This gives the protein CASSLSGSTGELFF.

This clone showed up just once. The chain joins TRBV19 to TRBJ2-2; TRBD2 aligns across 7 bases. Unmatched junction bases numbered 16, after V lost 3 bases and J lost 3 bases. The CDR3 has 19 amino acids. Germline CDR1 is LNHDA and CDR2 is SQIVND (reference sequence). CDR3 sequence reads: CASSMRGSGFLLDTGELFF. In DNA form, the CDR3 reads TGTGCCAGTAGTATGCGGGGGTCCGGATTCCTACTTGACACCGGGGAGCTGTTTTTT.

The CDR3 is CASSLDGTGELFF. The CDR3 DNA sequence: TGTGCCAGCAGCTTGGACGGCACCGGGGAGCTGTTTTTT. The genes are TRBV7-3 and TRBJ2-2; D remains unclear. The CDR3 is made up of 13 amino acids. Between the trimmed V and J ends, which lost 3 bases and 4 bases, there was a span of 6 bases. Per germline, CDR1 SGHTA and CDR2 FQGTGA.

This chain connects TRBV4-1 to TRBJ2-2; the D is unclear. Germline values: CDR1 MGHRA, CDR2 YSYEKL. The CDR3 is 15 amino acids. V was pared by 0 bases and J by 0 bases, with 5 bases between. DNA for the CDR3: TGCGCCAGCAGCCAAGATGCGACGAACACCGGGGAGCTGTTTTTT. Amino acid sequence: CASSQDATNTGELFF.

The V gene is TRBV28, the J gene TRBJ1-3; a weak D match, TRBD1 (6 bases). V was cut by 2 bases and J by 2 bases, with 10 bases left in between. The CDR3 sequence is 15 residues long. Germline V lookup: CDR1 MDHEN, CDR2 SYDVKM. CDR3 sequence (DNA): TGTGCCAGCAGTTTAGTACAGGGAGCTGGAAACACCATATATTTT. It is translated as CASSLVQGAGNTIYF.

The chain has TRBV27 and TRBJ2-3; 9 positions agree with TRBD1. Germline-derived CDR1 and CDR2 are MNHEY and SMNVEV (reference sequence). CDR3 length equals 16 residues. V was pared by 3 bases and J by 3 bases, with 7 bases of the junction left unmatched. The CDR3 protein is CASSLGTGLLTDTQYF. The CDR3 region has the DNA TGTGCCAGCAGTTTGGGGACAGGGTTGTTGACAGATACGCAGTATTTT.

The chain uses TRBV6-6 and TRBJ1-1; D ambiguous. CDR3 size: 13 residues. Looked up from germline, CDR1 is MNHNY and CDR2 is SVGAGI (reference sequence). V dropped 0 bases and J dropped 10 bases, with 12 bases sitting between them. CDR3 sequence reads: CASSYSTNRGAFF. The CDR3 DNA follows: TGTGCCAGCAGTTACTCGACAAACCGGGGAGCTTTCTTT.

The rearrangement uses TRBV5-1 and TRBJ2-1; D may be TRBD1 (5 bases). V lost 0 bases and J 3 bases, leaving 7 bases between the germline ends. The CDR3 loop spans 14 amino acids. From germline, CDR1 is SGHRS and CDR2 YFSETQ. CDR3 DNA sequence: TGCGCCAGCAGCTTGGCGACAGTCTACAATGAGCAGTTCTTC. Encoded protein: CASSLATVYNEQFF.

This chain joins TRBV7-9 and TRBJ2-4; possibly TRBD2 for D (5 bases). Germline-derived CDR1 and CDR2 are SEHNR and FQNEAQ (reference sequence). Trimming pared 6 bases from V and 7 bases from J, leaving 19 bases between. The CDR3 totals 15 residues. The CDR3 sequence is CASSSDAKGGNIQYF. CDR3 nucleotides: TGTGCCAGCAGTTCCGACGCGAAAGGCGGGAACATTCAGTACTTC.

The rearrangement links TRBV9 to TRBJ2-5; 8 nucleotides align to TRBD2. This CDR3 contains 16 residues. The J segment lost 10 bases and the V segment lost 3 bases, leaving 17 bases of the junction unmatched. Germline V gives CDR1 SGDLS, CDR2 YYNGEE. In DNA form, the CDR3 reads TGTGCCAGCAGCGGCCGGGGGACTAGTGAGTCGTTGGGCCAGTACTTC. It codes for CASSGRGTSESLGQYF.

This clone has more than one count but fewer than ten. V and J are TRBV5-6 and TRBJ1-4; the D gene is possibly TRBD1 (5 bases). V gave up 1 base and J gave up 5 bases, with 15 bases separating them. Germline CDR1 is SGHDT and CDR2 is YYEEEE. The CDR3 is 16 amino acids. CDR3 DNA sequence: TGTGCCAGCAGCTTGACATACAGGTCGAGGAATGAAAAACTGTTTTTT. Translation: CASSLTYRSRNEKLFF. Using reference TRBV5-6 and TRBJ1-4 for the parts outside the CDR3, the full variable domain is DAGVTQSPTHLIKTRGQQVTLRCSPKSGHDTVSWYQQALGQGPQFIFQYYEEEERQRGNFPDRFSGHQFPNYSSELNVNALLLGDSALYLCASSLTYRSRNEKLFFGSGTQLSVL.

The DNA for the CDR3 is TGCAGCATAGGGGCCAGCTCCTACGAGCAGTACTTC. It yields the protein CSIGASSYEQYF. This chain uses TRBV29-1 with TRBJ2-7; TRBD1 is a possible D gene (5 bases). The CDR3 is made up of 12 amino acids. Germline V gene sequence: CDR1 SQVTM, CDR2 ANQGSEA. Trimming shortened V by 8 bases and J by 0 bases, and 11 bases separated the two germline ends.

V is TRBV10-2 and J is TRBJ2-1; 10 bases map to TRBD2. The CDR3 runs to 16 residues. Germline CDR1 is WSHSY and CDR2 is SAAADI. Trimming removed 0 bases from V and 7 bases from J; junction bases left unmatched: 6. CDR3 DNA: TGCGCCAGCAGTGAGTCCTGGGCTAGCGGGGGTAATGAGCAGTTCTTC. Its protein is CASSESWASGGNEQFF.

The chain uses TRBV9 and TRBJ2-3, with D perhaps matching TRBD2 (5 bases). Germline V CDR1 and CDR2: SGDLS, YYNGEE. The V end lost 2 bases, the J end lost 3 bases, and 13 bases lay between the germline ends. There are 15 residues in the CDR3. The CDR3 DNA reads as TGTGCCAGCAGCGTCGGACCGACGGGGACAGATACGCAGTATTTT. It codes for CASSVGPTGTDTQYF.

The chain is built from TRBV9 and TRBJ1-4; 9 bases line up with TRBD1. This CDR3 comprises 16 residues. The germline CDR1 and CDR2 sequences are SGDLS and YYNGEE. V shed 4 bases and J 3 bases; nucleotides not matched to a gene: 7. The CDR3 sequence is CASSTGQGRSNEKLFF. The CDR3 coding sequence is TGTGCCAGCAGCACCGGACAGGGGAGGTCTAATGAAAAACTGTTTTTT.

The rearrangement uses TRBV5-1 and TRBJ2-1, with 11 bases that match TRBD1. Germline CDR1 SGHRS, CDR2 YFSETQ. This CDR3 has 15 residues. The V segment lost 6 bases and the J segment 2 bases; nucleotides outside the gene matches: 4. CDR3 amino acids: CASNPGQGAYNEQFF. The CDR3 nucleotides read TGCGCCAGCAATCCGGGACAGGGGGCCTACAATGAGCAGTTCTTC.

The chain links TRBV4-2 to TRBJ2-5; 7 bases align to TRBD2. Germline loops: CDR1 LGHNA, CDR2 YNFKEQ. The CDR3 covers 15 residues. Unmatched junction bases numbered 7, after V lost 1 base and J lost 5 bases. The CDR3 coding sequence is TGTGCCAGCAGCCAAGGCGGGAGCGCGGGGGAGACCCAGTACTTC. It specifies CASSQGGSAGETQYF.

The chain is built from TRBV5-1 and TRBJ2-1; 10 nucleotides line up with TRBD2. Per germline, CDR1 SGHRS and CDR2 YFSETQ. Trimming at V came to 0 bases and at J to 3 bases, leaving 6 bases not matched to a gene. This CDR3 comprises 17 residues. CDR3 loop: CASSLDSGGPFYNEQFF. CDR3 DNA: TGCGCCAGCAGCTTGGATAGCGGGGGGCCTTTCTACAATGAGCAGTTCTTC.

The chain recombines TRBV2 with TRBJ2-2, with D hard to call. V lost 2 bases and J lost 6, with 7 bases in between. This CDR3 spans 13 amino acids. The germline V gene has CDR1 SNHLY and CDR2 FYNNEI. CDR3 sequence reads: CASSERPAGELFF. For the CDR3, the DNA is TGTGCCAGCAGTGAAAGGCCAGCCGGGGAGCTGTTTTTT.

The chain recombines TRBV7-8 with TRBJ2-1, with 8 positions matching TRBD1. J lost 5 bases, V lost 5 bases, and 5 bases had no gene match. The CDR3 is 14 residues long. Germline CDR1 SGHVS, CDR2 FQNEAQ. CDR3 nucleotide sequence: TGTGCCAGCAGCATGGACAGGGTCGACAATGAGCAGTTCTTC. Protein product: CASSMDRVDNEQFF.

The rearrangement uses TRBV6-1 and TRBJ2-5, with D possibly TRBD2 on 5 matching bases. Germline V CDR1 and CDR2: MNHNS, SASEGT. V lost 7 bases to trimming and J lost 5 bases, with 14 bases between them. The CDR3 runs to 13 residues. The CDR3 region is CASMRGLRETQYF. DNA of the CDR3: TGTGCCAGCATGCGAGGGTTAAGGGAGACCCAGTACTTC.

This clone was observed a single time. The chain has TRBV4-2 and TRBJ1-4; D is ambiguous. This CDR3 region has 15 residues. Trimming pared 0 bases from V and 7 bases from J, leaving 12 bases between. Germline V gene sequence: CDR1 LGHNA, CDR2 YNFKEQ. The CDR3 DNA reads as TGTGCCAGCAGCCAAGAAGGCGGGTACGTTGAAAAACTGTTTTTT. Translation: CASSQEGGYVEKLFF.

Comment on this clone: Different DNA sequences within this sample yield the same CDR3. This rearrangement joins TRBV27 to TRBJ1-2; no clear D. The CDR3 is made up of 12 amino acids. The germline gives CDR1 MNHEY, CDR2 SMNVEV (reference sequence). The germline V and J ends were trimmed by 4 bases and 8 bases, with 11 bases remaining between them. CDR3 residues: CASSSSRAGYTF. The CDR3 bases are TGTGCCAGCAGTTCATCCAGAGCGGGCTACACCTTC.

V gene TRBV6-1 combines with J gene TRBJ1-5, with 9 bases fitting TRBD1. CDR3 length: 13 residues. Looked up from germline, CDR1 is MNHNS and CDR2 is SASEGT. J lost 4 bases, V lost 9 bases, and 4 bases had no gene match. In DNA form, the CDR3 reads TGTGCCAGTGCCGGGACAGGGAATCAGCCCCAGCATTTT. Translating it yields CASAGTGNQPQHF.

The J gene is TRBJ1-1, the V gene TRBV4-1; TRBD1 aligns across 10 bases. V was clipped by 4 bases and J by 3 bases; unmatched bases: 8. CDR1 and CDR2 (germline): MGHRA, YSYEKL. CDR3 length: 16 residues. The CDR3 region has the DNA TGCGCCAGCAGCCCGCCCGGACAGGGGGGTTACACTGAAGCTTTCTTT. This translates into CASSPPGQGGYTEAFF.

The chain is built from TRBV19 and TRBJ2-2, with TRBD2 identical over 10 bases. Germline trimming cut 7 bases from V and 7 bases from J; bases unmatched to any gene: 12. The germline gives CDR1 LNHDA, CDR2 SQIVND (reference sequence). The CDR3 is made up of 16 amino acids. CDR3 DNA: TGTGCCAGTACCCCTCTAGCGGGAGCCCGCGGCGGGGAGCTGTTTTTT. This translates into CASTPLAGARGGELFF.

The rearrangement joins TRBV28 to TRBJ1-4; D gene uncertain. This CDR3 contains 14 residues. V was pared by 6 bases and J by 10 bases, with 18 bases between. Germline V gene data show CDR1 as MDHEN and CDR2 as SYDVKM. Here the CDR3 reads CASSPQDLRGKLFF. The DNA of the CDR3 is TGTGCCAGCAGCCCTCAGGATCTGCGCGGAAAACTGTTTTTT.

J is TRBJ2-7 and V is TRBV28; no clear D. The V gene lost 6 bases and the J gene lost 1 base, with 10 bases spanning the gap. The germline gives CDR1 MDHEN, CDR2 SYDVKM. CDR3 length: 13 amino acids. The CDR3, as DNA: TGTGCCAGCAGACCAACAGTATCCTACGAGCAGTACTTC. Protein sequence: CASRPTVSYEQYF.

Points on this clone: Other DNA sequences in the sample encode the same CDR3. The CDR3 DNA follows: TGTGCCAGCAGCTTGGCTGGGGGCGGGGAGACCCAGTACTTC. It yields the protein CASSLAGGGETQYF. V is TRBV5-4 and J is TRBJ2-5, with D possibly TRBD1 on 6 matching bases. This CDR3 has 14 amino acids. CDR1 is SGHNT, CDR2 YYREEE, per germline (reference sequence). Trimming removed 0 bases at V and 5 bases at J, with 11 bases between. Variable domain in full (rest from reference TRBV5-4 and TRBJ2-5): ETGVTQSPTHLIKTRGQQVTLRCSSQSGHNTVSWYQQALGQGPQFIFQYYREEENGRGNFPPRFSGLQFPNYSSELNVNALELDDSALYLCASSLAGGGETQYFGPGTRLLVL.